The rows below give T cell receptor beta chains drawn from one sample of a study of shared T cell receptors in the human thymus. Assay: immunoSEQ multiplex PCR; the TCRdb copy retains only in-frame clones and omits some. The sample has some 640,000 clones, more than 70% seen once; the top ten hold 0.009% to 0.0095%. A further study also used this sample, focusing on human thymus T cells.

The sequencing sample was made of thymocytes. Receptors were obtained from a boy in the first two years of life with a congenital heart defect. Both conserved end residues are part of each CDR3. Each record gives: D gene, clone size, J gene, V gene, CDR3 DNA, CDR3 protein. D genes are given only for firm matches. Part of the rows lack a size; the others show once, few, many or a class for expanded clones.

d_gene: TRBD2; abundance: -; j_gene: TRBJ2-2; v_gene: TRBV18; CDR3nt: TGTGCCAGCTCACCATCGCTAGCGGGAGAAGTCCCTCTGGACACCGGGGAGCTGTTTTTT; CDR3aa: CASSPSLAGEVPLDTGELFF
d_gene: -; abundance: -; j_gene: TRBJ1-2; v_gene: TRBV19; CDR3nt: TGTGCCAGTAGTATCGGGGGAAACTATGGCTACACCTTC; CDR3aa: CASSIGGNYGYTF
d_gene: -; abundance: -; j_gene: TRBJ1-4; v_gene: TRBV10-3; CDR3nt: TGTGCCATCAGTGATACCGAGACGGGGATGCTAAACTTAGCAACTAATGAAAAACTGTTTTTT; CDR3aa: CAISDTETGMLNLATNEKLFF
d_gene: TRBD2; abundance: -; j_gene: TRBJ2-1; v_gene: TRBV27; CDR3nt: TGTGCCAGCAGGGCTAGCGGGAGGCTTTCCTACAATGAGCAGTTCTTC; CDR3aa: CASRASGRLSYNEQFF
d_gene: TRBD1; abundance: -; j_gene: TRBJ2-7; v_gene: TRBV19; CDR3nt: TGTGCCAGTAGTATATTCAGGACAGGCAATTACGAGCAGTACTTC; CDR3aa: CASSIFRTGNYEQYF
d_gene: TRBD1; abundance: -; j_gene: TRBJ1-1; v_gene: TRBV10-3; CDR3nt: TGTGCCATCAGTGACAACAGGGGCTCCCCGGGGCACACTGAAGCTTTCTTT; CDR3aa: CAISDNRGSPGHTEAFF
d_gene: TRBD2; abundance: -; j_gene: TRBJ2-1; v_gene: TRBV5-1; CDR3nt: TGCGCCAGCAGCCTGGGACTAGCGAGTAACAATGAGCAGTTCTTC; CDR3aa: CASSLGLASNNEQFF
d_gene: TRBD2; abundance: -; j_gene: TRBJ2-1; v_gene: TRBV28; CDR3nt: TGTGCCAGCAGTTTCCGGGGGGGGCACAATGAGCAGTTCTTC; CDR3aa: CASSFRGGHNEQFF
d_gene: -; abundance: -; j_gene: TRBJ1-1; v_gene: TRBV2; CDR3nt: TGTGCCAGCGATGGGCCAGAAGAGGCTTTCTTT; CDR3aa: CASDGPEEAFF
d_gene: TRBD1; abundance: -; j_gene: TRBJ2-7; v_gene: TRBV29-1; CDR3nt: TGCAGCGTAGCAACCGGGACAGGGGATCTCTACGAGCAGTACTTC; CDR3aa: CSVATGTGDLYEQYF
d_gene: TRBD1; abundance: -; j_gene: TRBJ1-4; v_gene: TRBV4-1; CDR3nt: TGCGCCAGCAGCTCCCGACAGGGGGCGATTGCTAATGAAAAACTGTTTTTT; CDR3aa: CASSSRQGAIANEKLFF
d_gene: TRBD1; abundance: -; j_gene: TRBJ1-1; v_gene: TRBV5-6; CDR3nt: TGTGCCAGCAGCTTGGAGGGACAGGGGGCTTTCTTT; CDR3aa: CASSLEGQGAFF
d_gene: -; abundance: -; j_gene: TRBJ1-2; v_gene: TRBV6-5; CDR3nt: TGTGCCAGCAGTTATTTCGGGCAGGGACTTAACTATGGCTACACCTTC; CDR3aa: CASSYFGQGLNYGYTF
d_gene: TRBD1; abundance: -; j_gene: TRBJ2-7; v_gene: TRBV28; CDR3nt: TGTGCCAGCAGTTTGGCTCTGGGACGGGACAGCTACTACGAGCAGTACTTC; CDR3aa: CASSLALGRDSYYEQYF
d_gene: -; abundance: -; j_gene: TRBJ1-2; v_gene: TRBV23-1; CDR3nt: TGCGCCAGCAGTCAATCTTGTCCGGGAAAATATGGCTACACCTTC; CDR3aa: CASSQSCPGKYGYTF
d_gene: -; abundance: -; j_gene: TRBJ1-5; v_gene: TRBV6-1; CDR3nt: TGTGCCAGCAGTGAGCGCCGATACTTTAGCCTCAATCAGCCCCAGCATTTT; CDR3aa: CASSERRYFSLNQPQHF
d_gene: TRBD1; abundance: -; j_gene: TRBJ1-1; v_gene: TRBV30; CDR3nt: TGTGCCTGGAAGCAGGGGGCACCAAGAAAAGCTGACGCTTTCTTT; CDR3aa: CAWKQGAPRKADAFF
d_gene: TRBD2; abundance: -; j_gene: TRBJ2-7; v_gene: TRBV5-1; CDR3nt: TGCGCCAGCAGCTTGGGACCCTGGGTAGCGGGAACTTGCTACGAGCAGTACTTC; CDR3aa: CASSLGPWVAGTCYEQYF
d_gene: -; abundance: -; j_gene: TRBJ2-4; v_gene: TRBV19; CDR3nt: TGTGCCAGTAGTAGCCCTGGCAGACAACTAGCCAAAAACATTCAGTACTTC; CDR3aa: CASSSPGRQLAKNIQYF
d_gene: -; abundance: -; j_gene: TRBJ1-6; v_gene: TRBV6-5; CDR3nt: TGTGCCAGCCCCCCCCACCGGGGGGGGCTGTCACCCCTCCACTTT; CDR3aa: CASPPHRGGLSPLHF
d_gene: -; abundance: few; j_gene: TRBJ2-3; v_gene: TRBV4-1; CDR3nt: TGCGCCAGCAGCCAAGTAAAGTACGACGGGACTACAGATACGCAGTATTTT; CDR3aa: CASSQVKYDGTTDTQYF
d_gene: TRBD1; abundance: -; j_gene: TRBJ2-7; v_gene: TRBV13; CDR3nt: TGTGCCAGCAGCTTAGGAAGAGGGACAGTCTACGAGCAGTACTTC; CDR3aa: CASSLGRGTVYEQYF
d_gene: -; abundance: few; j_gene: TRBJ2-3; v_gene: TRBV5-1; CDR3nt: TGCGCCAGCAGCTTGACAGGGATCACAGATACGCAGTATTTT; CDR3aa: CASSLTGITDTQYF
d_gene: TRBD2; abundance: -; j_gene: TRBJ2-3; v_gene: TRBV29-1; CDR3nt: TGCAGCGCCCCGGCCCGACTAGCGGACTTCACAGATACGCAGTATTTT; CDR3aa: CSAPARLADFTDTQYF
d_gene: -; abundance: -; j_gene: TRBJ1-2; v_gene: TRBV28; CDR3nt: TGTGCCAGCAGTTTGTTGGGCCGAGGGGGCTACACCTTC; CDR3aa: CASSLLGRGGYTF
d_gene: -; abundance: -; j_gene: TRBJ2-5; v_gene: TRBV7-2; CDR3nt: TGTGCCAGCAGCTTAGATCTCGGTCCGGAGACCCAGTACTTC; CDR3aa: CASSLDLGPETQYF
d_gene: -; abundance: -; j_gene: TRBJ1-6; v_gene: TRBV4-2; CDR3nt: TGTGCCAGCAGCCACCCGGCGCGGGGTGGCAATTCACCCCTCCACTTT; CDR3aa: CASSHPARGGNSPLHF
d_gene: TRBD1; abundance: -; j_gene: TRBJ1-5; v_gene: TRBV27; CDR3nt: TGTGCCAGCAGTTTAACGACAGGGGGCCAAGTATGGCCCCAGCATTTT; CDR3aa: CASSLTTGGQVWPQHF
d_gene: -; abundance: once; j_gene: TRBJ1-1; v_gene: TRBV4-2; CDR3nt: TGTGCCAGCAGCCAAGATCCCGGGAACACTGAAGCTTTCTTT; CDR3aa: CASSQDPGNTEAFF
d_gene: TRBD1; abundance: -; j_gene: TRBJ1-1; v_gene: TRBV19; CDR3nt: TGTGCCAGTAGTTCGCCCTCGGACAGGGGGGGTGAAGCTTTCTTT; CDR3aa: CASSSPSDRGGEAFF
d_gene: TRBD1; abundance: -; j_gene: TRBJ1-2; v_gene: TRBV11-2; CDR3nt: TGTGCCAGCAGCTCTAGTGGGACAGGACCCAACTATGGCTACACCTTC; CDR3aa: CASSSSGTGPNYGYTF
d_gene: -; abundance: -; j_gene: TRBJ1-4; v_gene: TRBV28; CDR3nt: TGTGCCAGCAGTTGGTTCCAGGGGAAAGAAAAACTGTTTTTT; CDR3aa: CASSWFQGKEKLFF
d_gene: TRBD2; abundance: -; j_gene: TRBJ2-1; v_gene: TRBV6-1; CDR3nt: TGTGCCAGCAGTGAAGCTGTTTGTAGCGGGGGGGCGAGTGAGCAGTTCTTC; CDR3aa: CASSEAVCSGGASEQFF
d_gene: -; abundance: -; j_gene: TRBJ2-3; v_gene: TRBV9; CDR3nt: TGTGCCAGCAGCGTAGCTGAGCAGGTCCCTGGCACAGATACGCAGTATTTT; CDR3aa: CASSVAEQVPGTDTQYF
d_gene: TRBD2; abundance: -; j_gene: TRBJ2-7; v_gene: TRBV7-9; CDR3nt: TGTGCCAGCAGCCCCGCGGGGGGGGCGTACGAGCAGTACTTC; CDR3aa: CASSPAGGAYEQYF
d_gene: -; abundance: once; j_gene: TRBJ1-4; v_gene: TRBV7-9; CDR3nt: TGTGCCAGCAGCTTAGAGCCTCCGAACAGAACAACTAATGAAAAACTGTTTTTT; CDR3aa: CASSLEPPNRTTNEKLFF
d_gene: TRBD1; abundance: -; j_gene: TRBJ2-7; v_gene: TRBV5-6; CDR3nt: TGTGCCAGCACCTACAGGGGACCCTCCTACGAGCAGTACTTC; CDR3aa: CASTYRGPSYEQYF
d_gene: TRBD2; abundance: -; j_gene: TRBJ2-1; v_gene: TRBV28; CDR3nt: TGTGCCAGCAGTTTATGGACTAGCGGGAGTGCGAGCTCCTACAATGAGCAGTTCTTC; CDR3aa: CASSLWTSGSASSYNEQFF
d_gene: -; abundance: -; j_gene: TRBJ1-5; v_gene: TRBV25-1; CDR3nt: TGTGCCAGCAGTGAAGGGCATGTTAGCAATCAGCCCCAGCATTTT; CDR3aa: CASSEGHVSNQPQHF
d_gene: TRBD2; abundance: once; j_gene: TRBJ2-7; v_gene: TRBV30; CDR3nt: TGTGCCTGGAGTGTAATCCCACTAGCGGGAGGATTGGGGTCCTACGAGCAGTACTTC; CDR3aa: CAWSVIPLAGGLGSYEQYF
d_gene: TRBD1; abundance: -; j_gene: TRBJ2-1; v_gene: TRBV28; CDR3nt: TGTGCCAGCAGTGAAACAGGGGGCCATGAGCAGTTCTTC; CDR3aa: CASSETGGHEQFF
d_gene: TRBD2; abundance: -; j_gene: TRBJ2-1; v_gene: TRBV7-2; CDR3nt: TGTGCCAGCAGCCTCGGGACTAGCGGTAACAATGAGCAGTTCTTC; CDR3aa: CASSLGTSGNNEQFF
d_gene: TRBD1; abundance: -; j_gene: TRBJ2-7; v_gene: TRBV4-3; CDR3nt: TGCGCCAGCAGCCCCCTTTTGGACAGGGCGGGATCCTACGAGCAGTACTTC; CDR3aa: CASSPLLDRAGSYEQYF
d_gene: TRBD2; abundance: -; j_gene: TRBJ2-5; v_gene: TRBV5-6; CDR3nt: TGTGCCAGCAGCCCGACCGTGGGGGGGGAGGAGACCCAGTACTTC; CDR3aa: CASSPTVGGEETQYF
d_gene: TRBD1; abundance: -; j_gene: TRBJ2-7; v_gene: TRBV28; CDR3nt: TGTGCCAGCAGGACCGGGACAGGGGCCTACGAGCAGTACTTC; CDR3aa: CASRTGTGAYEQYF
d_gene: -; abundance: once; j_gene: TRBJ1-2; v_gene: TRBV18; CDR3nt: TGTGCCAGCTCACCACCGCCAGTTGTAAATAACTATGGCTACACCTTC; CDR3aa: CASSPPPVVNNYGYTF
d_gene: TRBD1; abundance: few; j_gene: TRBJ2-7; v_gene: TRBV14; CDR3nt: TGTGCCAGCAGCCTTGGACAGGGGGACGAGCAGTACTTC; CDR3aa: CASSLGQGDEQYF